These 17 T cell receptor beta chains were sequenced from one sample in a study of blood T cell repertoires in COVID-19. Libraries were prepared by immunoSEQ multiplex PCR; TCRdb keeps only in-frame clonotypes and omits some of them. The repertoire holds about 24,000 clones, with approximately 91% as singletons. The sequencing sample was made of peripheral blood. Every receptor here comes from a woman in her 70s with active COVID-19.

The chain couples TRBV11-2 to TRBJ2-3; D gene ambiguous. In germline, CDR1 is SGHAT, CDR2 FQNNGV. V was clipped by 5 bases and J by 3 bases, with 15 bases between them. The CDR3 totals 15 residues. CDR3 loop: CASSRVGSWTDTQYF. The CDR3 nucleotides read TGTGCCAGCAGCCGAGTGGGCAGTTGGACAGATACGCAGTATTTT.

The chain is built from TRBV9 and TRBJ2-7; TRBD1 is a possible D gene (7 bases). The CDR3 runs to 15 residues. CDR1 is SGDLS, CDR2 YYNGEE, per germline. V was shortened by 0 bases and J by 3 bases, with 13 bases between the two germline ends. Here the CDR3 reads CASSVGGDSYYEQYF. CDR3 nucleotide sequence: TGTGCCAGCAGCGTAGGGGGGGACAGCTACTACGAGCAGTACTTC.

V is TRBV7-3 and J is TRBJ1-1; 9 nucleotides match TRBD1. The CDR3 runs 14 residues. CDR1 and CDR2 (germline): SGHTA, FQGTGA. The ends lost 4 bases at V and 1 base at J; junction bases unmatched: 1. Here the CDR3 reads CASSSTGGNTEAFF. CDR3 nucleotides: TGTGCCAGCAGCTCGACAGGGGGGAACACTGAAGCTTTCTTT.

The chain recombines TRBV6-5 with TRBJ1-2, with D possibly matching TRBD1 (6 bases). V lost 4 bases to trimming and J lost 3 bases, with 15 bases between them. Germline CDR1 reads MNHEY; CDR2 reads SVGAGI. The CDR3 covers 15 residues. The CDR3 sequence is CASSSPSGQYYGYTF. The CDR3, as DNA: TGTGCCAGCAGTTCTCCCTCGGGACAATACTATGGCTACACCTTC.

This sequence joins TRBV9 and TRBJ2-1, with TRBD2 identical over 9 bases. Losses at the gene ends were 0 bases for V and 9 bases for J; bases not matched to a gene: 13. The CDR3 has 17 residues. Germline CDR1 is SGDLS and CDR2 is YYNGEE. For the CDR3, the DNA is TGTGCCAGCAGCGTAGTCGGGATGGCGGGGGGGTCTGGTGAGCAGTTCTTC. Translation gives CASSVVGMAGGSGEQFF.

This chain's CDR3 is CASRPTGATGELFF. The CDR3 DNA reads TGTGCCAGCAGGCCAACAGGGGCCACCGGGGAGCTGTTTTTT. The genes are TRBV28 and TRBJ2-2, with 7 bases that match TRBD1. Germline-derived CDR1 and CDR2 are MDHEN and SYDVKM. V gave up 6 bases and J gave up 4 bases; unmatched junction bases: 5. The CDR3 has 14 amino acids.

This clone was counted a single time. This rearrangement joins TRBV4-2 to TRBJ1-2; D is undetermined. Germline-derived CDR1 and CDR2 are LGHNA and YNFKEQ. V lost 0 bases, J lost 4 bases, and 3 bases lay in between. The CDR3 has 12 residues. The CDR3, as DNA: TGTGCCAGCAGCCAAGACAGCTATGGCTACACCTTC. It yields the protein CASSQDSYGYTF.

The chain employs TRBV4-2 and TRBJ2-5; D might be TRBD1 (5 bases). The length of the CDR3 is 14 residues. CDR1 is LGHNA and CDR2 is YNFKEQ in the germline V gene. Trimming cost V 0 bases and J 3 bases, with 8 bases left between them. The CDR3 here is CASSQEGRKETQYF. CDR3 bases: TGTGCCAGCAGCCAAGAGGGGCGAAAAGAGACCCAGTACTTC.

The CDR3 loop is CASSLGQFNSPLHF. The CDR3 coding sequence is TGTGCCAGCAGCCTTGGACAGTTTAATTCACCCCTCCACTTT. The chain recombines TRBV5-4 with TRBJ1-6; D might be TRBD1 (6 bases). V was clipped by 4 bases and J by 6 bases, with 11 bases between them. CDR1 is SGHNT and CDR2 is YYREEE in the germline V gene (reference sequence). The CDR3 totals 14 residues.

This sequence joins TRBV6-5 and TRBJ1-1, with D possibly TRBD1 on 6 matching bases. The CDR3 length is 13 residues. Germline V gives CDR1 MNHEY, CDR2 SVGAGI. The germline V and J ends were trimmed by 5 bases and 1 base, with 8 bases remaining between them. The CDR3 nucleotides are TGTGCCAGCAGTAGACAGGAGAACACTGAAGCTTTCTTT. Translation: CASSRQENTEAFF.

This rearrangement joins TRBV5-5 to TRBJ2-7, with 8 bases lining up with TRBD2. Trimming cost V 0 bases and J 4 bases; bases outside gene matches: 9. Looked up from germline, CDR1 is SGHKS and CDR2 is YYEKEE (reference sequence). This CDR3 has 16 residues. The CDR3 reads CASSLDGGGLRYEQYF. The CDR3 coding sequence is TGTGCCAGCAGCTTGGATGGCGGGGGGCTCAGGTACGAGCAGTACTTC.

This clone has more than one count but fewer than ten. V gene TRBV7-9 combines with J gene TRBJ1-3; D call uncertain. The V end lost 7 bases, the J end lost 8 bases, and 9 bases lay between the germline ends. Looked up from germline, CDR1 is SEHNR and CDR2 is FQNEAQ (reference sequence). This CDR3 is 11 amino acids long. CDR3 nucleotide sequence: TGTGCCAGCACCACCCGGGACACCATATATTTT. Its translation is CASTTRDTIYF.

This clone was seen a handful of times. The rearrangement joins TRBV30 to TRBJ1-5; D perhaps matches TRBD1 (6 bases). Trimming left V 0 bases short and J 6 bases short, with 15 bases between. Germline V lookup: CDR1 GTSNPN, CDR2 SVGIG (reference sequence). The CDR3 is 15 residues long. CDR3 amino acids: CAWSVGGGQGQPQHF. The CDR3 coding sequence is TGTGCCTGGAGTGTAGGCGGGGGGCAAGGTCAGCCCCAGCATTTT.

CDR3 bases: TGTGCCAGCAGCTTAGTTGCTAGCGGGGGGTCGAAGACCCAGTACTTC. Protein sequence: CASSLVASGGSKTQYF. The V gene is TRBV7-2, the J gene TRBJ2-5; 11 bases line up with TRBD2. The CDR3 consists of 16 residues. Germline CDR1 and CDR2: SGHTA and FQGNSA. The J segment lost 6 bases and the V segment lost 1 base, leaving 7 bases of the junction unmatched.

The V call is TRBV7-2, the J call TRBJ2-5, with 9 bases identical to TRBD2. This CDR3 contains 14 residues. J gave up 4 bases and V 5 bases, and 5 bases lay outside the gene matches. Per germline, CDR1 SGHTA and CDR2 FQGNSA. The DNA of the CDR3 is TGTGCCAGCAGCCCCGGCGGGGGGGGAGAGACCCAGTACTTC. Translation gives CASSPGGGGETQYF.

Only a few counts were recorded for this clone. The rearrangement uses TRBV4-3 and TRBJ1-5, with D possibly matching TRBD1 (6 bases). Germline CDR1 and CDR2: LGHNA and YSLEER. Trimming removed 0 bases at V and 2 bases at J, with 11 bases between. The CDR3 extends over 16 amino acids. This CDR3 is CASSQEEGGGNQPQHF. The CDR3 coding sequence is TGCGCCAGCAGCCAAGAAGAAGGGGGGGGCAATCAGCCCCAGCATTTT.

The rearrangement links TRBV5-5 to TRBJ1-4; 9 bases are shared with TRBD1. The germline CDR1 and CDR2 sequences are SGHKS and YYEKEE (reference sequence). With 5 bases clipped from V and 0 bases from J, the junction kept 5 bases outside the gene matches. The CDR3 is 16 residues long. CDR3 in DNA: TGTGCCAGCAGGCTCACAGGGGGCGCAACTAATGAAAAACTGTTTTTT. Its protein is CASRLTGGATNEKLFF.